Listed here are 29 T cell receptor beta chains from one sample, sequenced in a study of T cells in Graves' hyperthyroidism and ophthalmopathy. Amplification yielded TCR beta CDR3 regions, with RNA transcripts as the source. First-round RT-PCR targeting the TCR CDR3 was performed with the HTBI primer set. TCRdb analysed the multiplex PCR reads with MiXCR anew, one entry per CDR3 protein. The table records 560,000 or so distinct CDR3 sequences, 46% of them present only once. Sequences were obtained from peripheral blood or thyroid tissue (not recorded which). Every receptor here comes from a woman aged 18-29 years with Graves' hyperthyroidism.

This clonotype showed up just a few times. The chain has TRBV7-4 and TRBJ1-1; maybe TRBD1 (6 bases). Per germline, CDR1 SGHVT and CDR2 SQSDAQ. The ends were cut back, 3 bases at V and 4 bases at J, with 12 bases in the middle. The CDR3 spans 14 residues. Here the CDR3 DNA reads TGTGCCAGCAGCTTTGTACGGGGGGCCACTGAAGCTTTCTTT. Its protein is CASSFVRGATEAFF.

The chain is built from TRBV25-1 and TRBJ2-3; TRBD2 is a possible D gene (5 bases). The CDR3 length is 14 residues. Trimming shortened V by 5 bases and J by 5 bases, and 14 bases separated the two germline ends. The germline gives CDR1 MGHDK, CDR2 SYGVNS. The CDR3 DNA follows: TGTGCCAGCAGTTCGCGGCGGGCAGGAGATACGCAGTATTTT. As protein: CASSSRRAGDTQYF.

This clonotype came up a few times. The rearrangement joins TRBV7-3 to TRBJ2-5; the D gene could be TRBD1 or TRBD2 (5 bases each). This CDR3 comprises 13 residues. The V end lost 11 bases, the J end lost 1 base, and 14 bases lay between the germline ends. Germline-derived CDR1 and CDR2 are SGHTA and FQGTGA. This CDR3 is CAGRDLAQETQYF. In nucleotides, the CDR3 is TGTGCCGGTCGGGACCTCGCCCAAGAGACCCAGTACTTC. Looking up the rest from reference TRBV7-3 and TRBJ2-5 gives the full variable domain: GAGVSQTPSNKVTEKGKYVELRCDPISGHTALYWYRQSLGQGPEFLIYFQGTGAADDSGLPNDRFFAVRPEGSVSTLKIQRTERGDSAVYLCAGRDLAQETQYFGPGTRLLVL.

A note on this clonotype: A much bigger clone sits one base away, suggesting this may be a read error. This chain links TRBV2 with TRBJ1-1, with 7 bases aligning to TRBD1. With 6 bases clipped from V and 2 bases from J, the junction kept 6 bases outside the gene matches. The CDR3 is 14 residues long. Germline lookup yields CDR1 SNHLY and CDR2 FYNNEI. CDR3 in DNA: TGTGCCAGCAGGACAGGGCCACGAAACACTGAAGCTTTCTTT. Translated, it gives CASRTGPRNTEAFF.

The chain recombines TRBV29-1 with TRBJ2-2; 8 bases align to TRBD2. This CDR3 is built from 14 residues. Trimming cost V 2 bases and J 3 bases; bases outside gene matches: 2. In germline, CDR1 is SQVTM, CDR2 ANQGSEA. The CDR3 is CSVERAGDTGELFF. The CDR3 DNA follows: TGCAGCGTTGAAAGAGCGGGAGACACCGGGGAGCTGTTTTTT.

This clonotype was observed at least ten times. J is TRBJ1-2 and V is TRBV29-1, with a weak D call TRBD1 (5 bases). V shed 7 bases and J shed 4 bases, with 25 bases lying between them. CDR1 and CDR2 from the germline V gene are SQVTM and ANQGSEA. This CDR3 region has 16 residues. The CDR3 nucleotides are TGCAGCGCTGTCCGCTTGGGGGAAGGACACCTCTATGGCTACACCTTC. Translating gives CSAVRLGEGHLYGYTF.

Worth noting for this clonotype: The germline gene is not matched at one end of the junction; a read error may be the cause. The chain combines TRBV7-9 with TRBJ1-1; D is unclear. Germline CDR1 SEHNR, CDR2 FQNEAQ (reference sequence). The CDR3 is 15 amino acids. The CDR3 DNA is TGTGCCGGCAGCTTTGGGCCTAGGCTTGCCACTGAAGCTTTCTTT. Translated: CAGSFGPRLATEAFF. The full variable domain, with the rest looked up from reference TRBV7-9 and TRBJ1-1, is DTGVSQNPRHKITKRGQNVTFRCDPISEHNRLYWYRQTLGQGPEFLTYFQNEAQLEKSRLLSDRFSAERPKGSFSTLEIQRTEQGDSAMYLCAGSFGPRLATEAFFGQGTRLTVV.

This clonotype was counted only a few times. The chain uses TRBV9 and TRBJ1-4, with D tentatively TRBD1 (5 bases). Germline CDR1 and CDR2: SGDLS and YYNGEE. This CDR3 has 15 residues. The V end lost 5 bases, the J end lost 0 bases, and 11 bases lay between the germline ends. The CDR3 reads CASRSKGATNEKLFF. CDR3 sequence (DNA): TGTGCCAGCAGGTCGAAAGGGGCAACTAATGAAAAACTGTTTTTT.

This chain uses TRBV7-6 with TRBJ2-6; no reliable D call. V lost 9 bases to trimming and J lost 0 bases, with 3 bases between them. This CDR3 has 12 residues. Germline V gene lookup returns CDR1 SGHVS and CDR2 FNYEAQ. The CDR3 DNA sequence: TGTGCCAGGCCCTCTGGGGCCAACGTCCTGACTTTC. Translating it yields CARPSGANVLTF.

This clonotype has a count of ten or more. The chain links TRBV7-6 to TRBJ2-7; tentatively, D is TRBD1 or TRBD2 (5 bases each). Trimming left V 5 bases short and J 5 bases short, with 13 bases between. Germline lookup yields CDR1 SGHVS and CDR2 FNYEAQ. The CDR3 length is 13 residues. The CDR3: CASSLLRGHEQYF. CDR3 nucleotide sequence: TGTGCCAGCAGCCTCTTGAGGGGTCACGAGCAGTACTTC. The whole variable domain, remainder taken from reference TRBV7-6 and TRBJ2-7, is GAGVSQSPRYKVTKRGQDVALRCDPISGHVSLYWYRQALGQGPEFLTYFNYEAQQDKSGLPNDRFSAERPEGSISTLTIQRTEQRDSAMYRCASSLLRGHEQYFGPGTRLTVT.

This clonotype has only a few counts. The chain links TRBV7-4 to TRBJ1-3; no reliable D call. The ends were cut back, 7 bases at V and 10 bases at J, with 14 bases in the middle. Germline-derived CDR1 and CDR2 are SGHVT and SQSDAQ. The CDR3 spans 12 residues. The CDR3 loop is CASKGLSRTIYF. In DNA form, the CDR3 reads TGTGCCAGCAAGGGTCTCTCAAGGACCATATATTTT.

For this clonotype: Being one base from a much bigger clone, this may be a read error. The rearrangement links TRBV2 to TRBJ1-5; TRBD1 might be the D (5 bases). V lost 3 bases and J 6 bases, leaving 15 bases between the germline ends. Germline CDR1 SNHLY, CDR2 FYNNEI. CDR3 length: 15 amino acids. This CDR3 reads CASSEGSGRAQPQHF. CDR3 coding DNA: TGTGCCAGCAGTGAGGGGTCGGGGCGTGCTCAGCCCCAGCATTTT.

The chain recombines TRBV7-8 with TRBJ1-5, with D perhaps TRBD1 (6 bases). V dropped 1 base and J dropped 6 bases, with 13 bases sitting between them. The CDR3 loop spans 15 amino acids. Germline assignment: CDR1 SGHVS and CDR2 FQNEAQ. CDR3 loop: CASSLVGGTSQPQHF. CDR3 DNA: TGTGCCAGCAGCTTAGTGGGGGGGACATCTCAGCCCCAGCATTTT. Full variable domain (outside the CDR3, taken from reference TRBV7-8 and TRBJ1-5): GAGVSQSPRYKVAKRGQDVALRCDPISGHVSLFWYQQALGQGPEFLTYFQNEAQLDKSGLPSDRFFAERPEGSVSTLKIQRTQQEDSAVYLCASSLVGGTSQPQHFGDGTRLSIL.

Concerning this clonotype: The CDR3 carries no conserved terminal phenylalanine or tryptophan, so it likely arises from a read error. The limits of the CDR3 on the DNA are not certain, so only TCRdb's listed CDR3 is given. The rearrangement uses TRBV5-1 and TRBJ2-6; no DNA check was done on the table's D call, TRBD1. The CDR3 is 9 residues long, counting both termini. In germline, CDR1 is SGHRS, CDR2 YFSETQ. The CDR3 loop reads CASSFGQTY.

This chain uses TRBV24-1 with TRBJ2-5; 7 positions match TRBD1. The V gene's germline CDR1 is KGHDR and CDR2 SFDVKD. J was trimmed by 5 bases and V by 4 bases; bases with no gene match: 6. The CDR3 extends over 14 amino acids. The CDR3 spells CATSDRGSIETQYF. DNA of the CDR3: TGTGCCACCAGTGACAGGGGGAGTATCGAGACCCAGTACTTC.

This clonotype was seen only a few times. The chain combines TRBV2 with TRBJ1-5; TRBD1 agrees at 9 bases. Per germline, CDR1 SNHLY and CDR2 FYNNEI. This CDR3 has 15 residues. Trimming removed 2 bases from V and 2 bases from J; junction bases left unmatched: 1. Here the CDR3 DNA reads TGTGCCAGCAGTGAATGGGACAGGGGCAATCAGCCCCAGCATTTT. Encoded protein: CASSEWDRGNQPQHF. Based on the CDR3 plus reference TRBV2 and TRBJ1-5, the full variable domain is EPEVTQTPSHQVTQMGQEVILRCVPISNHLYFYWYRQILGQKVEFLVSFYNNEISEKSEIFDDQFSVERPDGSNFTLKIRSTKLEDSAMYFCASSEWDRGNQPQHFGDGTRLSIL.

This clonotype has a handful of counts. This sequence joins TRBV5-1 and TRBJ1-4, with D maybe TRBD1 (6 bases). Deletions cut 5 bases from V and 5 bases from J, with 10 bases between. Germline V gene lookup returns CDR1 SGHRS and CDR2 YFSETQ. The CDR3 loop spans 13 amino acids. DNA for the CDR3: TGCGCCAGCAGTGACAGGACAAATGAAAAACTGTTTTTT. This sequence encodes CASSDRTNEKLFF.

The V and J genes are TRBV15 and TRBJ2-6; 7 nucleotides match TRBD1. The CDR3 totals 16 residues. The germline V gene has CDR1 LNHNV and CDR2 YYDKDF (reference sequence). Trimming removed 4 bases from V and 0 bases from J; junction bases left unmatched: 3. The CDR3 protein is CATSKGTVSGANVLTF. CDR3 in DNA: TGTGCCACCAGCAAAGGGACAGTCTCTGGGGCCAACGTCCTGACTTTC.

For this clonotype: Being one base from a much bigger clone, this may be a read error. J is TRBJ2-7 and V is TRBV5-1, with D hard to call. CDR1 SGHRS and CDR2 YFSETQ come from the germline V gene. The CDR3 length is 12 residues. V shed 4 bases and J shed 8 bases, with 13 bases lying between them. DNA of the CDR3: TGCGCCAGCAGCCTACCCGCGGCCCAGCAGTACTTC. Its translation is CASSLPAAQQYF.

This clonotype was counted a few times. The chain is built from TRBV9 and TRBJ2-7, with 12 bases identical to TRBD2. Germline CDR1 and CDR2: SGDLS and YYNGEE. The junction had 8 bases not matched to a gene; V was cut back by 5 bases and J by 5 bases. This CDR3 has 15 amino acids. Here the CDR3 DNA reads TGTGCCAGCAGTCGACTAGCGGGAGAGTCCGACGAGCAGTACTTC. It is translated as CASSRLAGESDEQYF.

This chain connects TRBV20-1 to TRBJ2-5; D ambiguous. The germline V and J ends were trimmed by 3 bases and 7 bases, with 18 bases remaining between them. The germline V gene has CDR1 DFQATT and CDR2 SNEGSKA (reference sequence). This CDR3 spans 14 amino acids. CDR3 nucleotides: TGCAGTGCTAGGGAGAGCTTATTGCTTGGGACCCAGTACTTC. Translated: CSARESLLLGTQYF.

On this clonotype: A much larger clone is a single base away; this may be a read error. This rearrangement joins TRBV29-1 to TRBJ2-2, with D unresolved. This CDR3 is built from 12 residues. The ends were cut back, 7 bases at V and 2 bases at J, with 8 bases in the middle. CDR1 is SQVTM, CDR2 ANQGSEA, per germline. CDR3 sequence (DNA): TGCAGCGGTGGGTGTAACACCGGGGAGCTGTTTTTT. This gives the protein CSGGCNTGELFF.

A note on this clonotype: It is likely a read error, because the conserved phenylalanine at the end of the CDR3 is missing. The limits of the CDR3 on the DNA are not certain, so only TCRdb's listed CDR3 is given. The chain links TRBV24-1 to TRBJ1-6. The germline gives CDR1 KGHDR, CDR2 SFDVKD. The CDR3 contains 9 residues when both ends are counted. The CDR3 sequence: CATSDVIAG.

Ten or more counts support this clonotype. CDR3 sequence reads: CSARDTVSGDSYEQYF. In DNA, the CDR3 is TGCAGTGCTAGAGATACAGTGTCCGGTGACTCCTACGAGCAGTACTTC. The chain combines TRBV20-1 with TRBJ2-7; D unresolved. The V end was cut by 0 bases, the J end by 0 bases, with 15 bases between. The CDR3 is made up of 16 amino acids. Germline-derived CDR1 and CDR2 are DFQATT and SNEGSKA (reference sequence).

This clonotype was observed many times. The V call is TRBV7-8, the J call TRBJ2-6; D is unclear. CDR3 length: 16 residues. Germline V gene data show CDR1 as SGHVS and CDR2 as FQNEAQ. The V and J ends lost 0 bases and 0 bases respectively, with 6 bases between them. The chain's CDR3 is CASSLAPSSGANVLTF. In nucleotides, the CDR3 is TGTGCCAGCAGCTTAGCACCTAGCTCTGGGGCCAACGTCCTGACTTTC.

Ten or more counts support this clonotype. The chain carries TRBV19 and TRBJ2-6; D may correspond to TRBD1 or TRBD2 (5 bases each). CDR3 length: 16 residues. Between the trimmed V and J ends, which lost 5 bases and 0 bases, there was a span of 11 bases. CDR1 is LNHDA, CDR2 SQIVND, per germline (reference sequence). The chain's CDR3 is CASSGTSYSGANVLTF. In nucleotides, the CDR3 is TGTGCCAGTAGTGGGACGTCTTACTCTGGGGCCAACGTCCTGACTTTC.

This clonotype was counted at least ten times. The CDR3 region is CASSLGLGNTIYF. The CDR3 DNA reads TGTGCCAGCAGCTTAGGGCTTGGAAACACCATATATTTT. V gene TRBV7-2 combines with J gene TRBJ1-3; no clear D. Germline V gene data show CDR1 as SGHTA and CDR2 as FQGNSA. The V and J ends lost 1 base and 3 bases respectively, with 4 bases between them. There are 13 residues in the CDR3.

This chain joins TRBV2 and TRBJ1-4; 9 nucleotides agree with TRBD1. The V gene end was trimmed by 7 bases and the J gene end by 7 bases; junction bases not matched to a gene: 4. Looked up from germline, CDR1 is SNHLY and CDR2 is FYNNEI. The CDR3 is 13 amino acids. The CDR3 sequence is CASITDRGEKLFF. As DNA, the CDR3 is TGTGCCAGCATTACGGACAGGGGTGAAAAACTGTTTTTT.

This clonotype appeared a few times. Relative to the germline gene, one junction end is altered; a read error may explain this. This chain connects TRBV7-9 to TRBJ2-7, with D possibly matching TRBD2 (7 bases). Germline values: CDR1 SEHNR, CDR2 FQNEAQ (reference sequence). This CDR3 contains 16 residues. The CDR3 coding sequence is TGCGCCAGCAGCCAGAGAACAGGGAGGGAGCGCTACGAGCAGTACTTC. Residues: CASSQRTGRERYEQYF.